The clone carrying this TCR beta chain was seen a single time. The CDR3 spans 14 residues. Germline V gene lookup returns CDR1 MGHDK and CDR2 SYGVNS. V lost 4 bases and J lost 0, with 10 bases in between. The data were obtained in a study of T cell changes during pregnancy in multiple sclerosis. TCRdb's copy holds only in-frame clones and misses some; the assay was immunoSEQ multiplex PCR. The sample yields 17,000 or so clones, roughly 90% seen once. This sequence originates from a female donor in good health, enrolled as a control in a pregnancy study. The rearrangement links TRBV25-1 to TRBJ2-7; a possible D gene is TRBD1 (6 bases). Sequencing was performed on CD8+ T cells from peripheral blood mononuclear cells, taken after pregnancy. The CDR3 coding sequence is TGTGCCAGCAGTGGGTGGGACACCTCCTACGAGCAGTACTTC. As protein: CASSGWDTSYEQYF.